Described below is a single T cell receptor beta chain sequence and its context. Here immunoSEQ multiplex PCR was the method, and the copy in TCRdb shows in-frame clones only, minus some. This repertoire shows tens of thousands of clones, around 88% found once; its top ten account for approximately 17%. This entry belongs to a study of blood T cell repertoires in COVID-19. In the study overall: Material from acute and convalescent COVID-19 was sourced from the United States, Italy and Spain.

Seattle patients were enrolled during active infection and followed longitudinally. Sequencing was done on a sample of peripheral blood. The origin of this receptor is a man in his forties or fifties with COVID-19, enrolled during active disease.

CDR3 in DNA: TGTGCCAGCAGCTTACGGAGGACAGGGAATGATGGCTACACCTTC. Its protein is CASSLRRTGNDGYTF. The chain couples TRBV7-8 to TRBJ1-2; TRBD1 matches 8 bases. The junction had 8 bases not matched to a gene; V was cut back by 2 bases and J by 6 bases. This CDR3 comprises 15 residues. Germline V gene data show CDR1 as SGHVS and CDR2 as FQNEAQ.